A single T cell receptor (beta chain) is shown here with its context. The sample originates from a study of T cell responses to AZD1222 COVID-19 vaccine. The J segment lost 0 bases and the V segment lost 3 bases, leaving 4 bases of the junction unmatched. The length of the CDR3 is 15 residues. Germline loops: CDR1 LNHDA, CDR2 SQIVND (reference sequence). The assay was immunoSEQ multiplex PCR, and TCRdb's table has in-frame clones only and misses some. Of approximately 150,000 clones detected, 85% to 95% appear once; the ten largest clones hold roughly 1.3%. The chain links TRBV19 to TRBJ2-7; the match to TRBD2 covers 8 bases. The sequenced sample was peripheral blood, obtained on day 0 of AZD1222 vaccination. This TCR came from an adult in good health. The CDR3 loop reads CASSILAGPSYEQYF. CDR3 in DNA: TGTGCCAGTAGTATCTTAGCGGGGCCCTCCTACGAGCAGTACTTC.